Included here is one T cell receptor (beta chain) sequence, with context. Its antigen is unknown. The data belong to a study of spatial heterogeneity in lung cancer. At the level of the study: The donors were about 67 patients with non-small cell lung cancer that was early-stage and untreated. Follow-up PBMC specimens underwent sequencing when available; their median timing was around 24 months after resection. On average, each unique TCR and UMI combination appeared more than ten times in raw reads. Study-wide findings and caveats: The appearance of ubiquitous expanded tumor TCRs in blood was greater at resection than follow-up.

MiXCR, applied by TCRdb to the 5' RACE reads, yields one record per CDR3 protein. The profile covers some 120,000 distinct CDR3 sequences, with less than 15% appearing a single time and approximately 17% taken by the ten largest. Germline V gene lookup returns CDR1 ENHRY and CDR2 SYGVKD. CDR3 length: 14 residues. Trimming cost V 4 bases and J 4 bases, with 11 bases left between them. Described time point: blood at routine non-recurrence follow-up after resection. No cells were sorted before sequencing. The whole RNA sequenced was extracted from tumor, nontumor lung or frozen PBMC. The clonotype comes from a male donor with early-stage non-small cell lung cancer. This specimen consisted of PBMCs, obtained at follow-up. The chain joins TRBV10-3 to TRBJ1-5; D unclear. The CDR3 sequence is CAISALHGNQPQHF. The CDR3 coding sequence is TGTGCCATCAGTGCTCTACACGGGAATCAGCCCCAGCATTTT.